The clone carrying this T cell receptor (beta chain) was found a few times. The target antigen is unknown. These data originate in a study of tumor-infiltrating lymphocytes in primary liver carcinoma. Study outcomes and limitations: Tumors and blood were compared for top-250-clone fraction, and tumors had the significantly higher value (p = 0.039). Being bulk and unsorted, samples allowed no CD4+ and CD8+ repertoire comparison.

In addition to blood RNA drawn from unsorted whole blood, germline DNA was extracted. Reverse transcription of roughly 480 ng total RNA with a constant-region primer produced TCR beta cDNA. What produced the TCR beta libraries was three nested multiplex PCR rounds using slightly modified ARM-PCR. Forward primers for TRBV1-TRBV30 and a C-beta reverse primer served the first two PCR rounds, at about 9 cycles each. TCRdb redid the calling of the multiplex PCR reads with MiXCR, one entry per CDR3 protein. Here the sample spans hundreds of thousands of distinct CDR3 sequences, 58% being singletons. CDR3 size: 13 residues. The germline CDR1 and CDR2 sequences are MDHEN and SYDVKM. V lost 5 bases, J lost 6 bases, and 7 bases stayed unmatched.

The chain combines TRBV28 with TRBJ2-7, with 7 bases aligning to TRBD1. Sequencing used peripheral blood. This TCR was recovered from a woman under 40 with primary liver carcinoma and hepatitis B virus infection. The DNA for the CDR3 is TGTGCCAGCAGTCAGGACAGGCCGGGCGAGCAGTACTTC. This gives the protein CASSQDRPGEQYF.